The entry below gives a single TCR beta chain sequence along with its context. No antigen is known for it. Within one base of it there is no much larger clone, and no base qualities were kept. The sample is drawn from a study of siplizumab effects on memory and regulatory T cells (dated by TCRdb to between 2018 and 2020). In terms of the full investigation: The study looked at the effect of siplizumab, an anti-CD2 antibody, on alloreactive T-cell subsets in allogeneic mixed lymphocyte reactions made from human PBMCs. The investigation overall reported the following: Roughly 80-97% of proliferating CD4+ or CD8+ clones could not be assigned a naive or memory phenotype. Because sequences below about 10^-5 frequency were poorly captured, only a minor fraction of alloreactive clones could be mapped to unstimulated subsets. Siplizumab significantly lowered the cumulative frequency of alloreactive sequences that could be traced to unstimulated CD4+ memory T cells. Unstimulated naive T cells appeared to be more diverse than memory T cells, and naive cells seemed to make a substantial contribution to the alloresponse. Whether proliferating Tregs from siplizumab cultures actually had suppressive function was not functionally confirmed. Of the alloreactive CD4+ clones that could be mapped, the Treg-derived share averaged around 70% with siplizumab compared with under 35% in control reactions.

The library was built by means of the immunoSEQ multiplex PCR assay. Each sample had 9 x 10^4 or so TCR templates assayed by the deep sequencing platform. Genomic DNA extracted from sorted T cells was used for TCRbeta CDR3 sequencing. The source study handled its data this way. The R programming language was used for the clonal analysis of the TCRbeta CDR3 data. Alloreactive CD4+ and CD8+ clones were defined by comparing unstimulated samples with post-reaction CFSE-low samples. Alloreactive CD4+ clones were assigned to regulatory or non-regulatory origin by matching sequences to sorted unstimulated Treg and non-Treg repertoires. Sourced from immuneACCESS, this table was stored by TCRdb with only in-frame sequences that have V and J called. A share of the clones is absent; for the studies checked, an unresolved V gene accounts for under half, and the remainder has no known explanation. V and J calls and clone size are those listed in that table; D and trimming were worked out from the DNA. This sample lists about 50,000 clones; nearly 95% were detected once. Approximately 17% of the sample belongs to the ten largest clones.

Sorted unstimulated T cells and proliferating T cells recovered from mixed lymphocyte reactions were subjected to TCRbeta CDR3 sequencing. Fresh whole blood from roughly ten HLA-typed healthy donors served as the source for isolating PBMCs. Sequenced: CD8+ T cells sorted from blood. This TCR derives from a human donor in good health.

The DNA reads as follows: TGTGCCAGCAGCGGTAAGGAGCGGGCCGCGCCATACAATGAGCAGTTCTTC. Translated, it gives CASSGKERAAPYNEQFF. Here the chain combines TRBV9 and TRBJ2-1; the D gene is possibly TRBD2, with 6 bases matching. Counted from cysteine to phenylalanine, this CDR3 has 17 amino acids. The DNA shown is the 51-base CDR3, in frame from base 1. As encoded in the germline V gene, CDR1 is SGDLS while CDR2 is YYNGEE. Trimming takes 3 bases from V and 4 bases from J, and the germline ends sit 20 bases apart.